This T cell receptor beta chain stems from a study of blood T cells in healthy people across ages. On this clonotype itself: Its matching antigen is unknown.

Whole-study results and caveats: Donors of long life had a larger count of naive CD4+ cells and greater diversity than aged donors. Calculation of diversity from one million T cells yielded estimates considered to be underestimates.

The extraction recovered at least 5 micrograms of total RNA per sample. A sample-barcoded 5' primer and a J-beta primer mix were used in a second PCR of roughly 6 to 11 cycles. Each cDNA was tagged by a template-switch adaptor containing 12 random nucleotides. Each CDR3 protein is one row after TCRdb ran MiXCR on the 5' RACE reads. The sample holds 700,000 to 850,000 distinct CDR3 sequences, around half seen once. V dropped 2 bases and J dropped 8; count of bases not matched to a gene: 12. The CDR3 runs 16 residues. The germline gives CDR1 KGHSH, CDR2 LQKENI. The TCR comes from a man older than 75 in good health. The sequenced material came from blood. The V call is TRBV18, the J call TRBJ1-2; 9 bases fit TRBD1. The CDR3 region is CASSPDSQGAREGYTF. CDR3 sequence (DNA): TGTGCCAGCTCACCAGATTCACAGGGGGCGAGAGAAGGCTACACCTTC.